The 32 T cell receptor beta chains given below trace back to one sample, sequenced in a study of blood T cells in healthy people across ages. The second PCR ran about 6 to 12 cycles with a sample-barcoded 5' primer and J-beta primers. MiXCR was run by TCRdb on the 5' RACE reads, yielding one entry per CDR3 protein. The sample shows 800,000 or so distinct CDR3 sequences, more than 35% of them seen only once. The sequencing input was blood. The receptors originated from a man older than 75 in good health.

The CDR3 DNA sequence: TGTGCCAGCAGCTGGGACTCCCGCGATACGCAGTATTTT. Its translation is CASSWDSRDTQYF. The chain recombines TRBV7-3 with TRBJ2-3, with a weak D call TRBD2 (6 bases). Per germline, CDR1 SGHTA and CDR2 FQGTGA. V dropped 4 bases and J dropped 6 bases, with 11 bases sitting between them. This CDR3 comprises 13 residues.

This clonotype was seen a handful of times. The rearrangement uses TRBV29-1 and TRBJ1-2; 7 nucleotides agree with TRBD1. Germline V gene data show CDR1 as SQVTM and CDR2 as ANQGSEA. There are 13 residues in the CDR3. The ends lost 1 base at V and 6 bases at J; junction bases unmatched: 5. CDR3 in DNA: TGCAGCGTTGAAGGCCAGGGGGGGAATGGCTACACCTTC. It is translated as CSVEGQGGNGYTF.

This clonotype was seen more than once but under ten times. This chain uses TRBV7-3 with TRBJ2-7; maybe TRBD1 (6 bases). V lost 5 bases and J lost 0, with 14 bases in between. The germline CDR1 and CDR2 sequences are SGHTA and FQGTGA. The CDR3 sequence is 15 residues long. In DNA, the CDR3 is TGTGCCAGCAGCCCCAGACAGGACCTCTCCTACGAGCAGTACTTC. Its translation: CASSPRQDLSYEQYF.

The V call is TRBV3-1, the J call TRBJ2-1, with unresolved D. This CDR3 is built from 12 residues. Per germline, CDR1 LGHDT and CDR2 YNNKEL (reference sequence). Trimming stripped 0 bases from V and 10 bases from J, with 7 bases between. The CDR3 DNA reads TGTGCCAGCAGCCAAGATTACAGCGAGCAGTTCTTC. Its translation: CASSQDYSEQFF.

The chain links TRBV7-9 to TRBJ2-2, with 7 bases aligning to TRBD2. Germline assignment: CDR1 SEHNR and CDR2 FQNEAQ (reference sequence). The CDR3 has 14 residues. J was trimmed by 4 bases and V by 2 bases; bases with no gene match: 1. CDR3 loop: CASSLSGITGELFF. DNA for the CDR3: TGTGCCAGCAGCTTAAGCGGGATCACCGGGGAGCTGTTTTTT. The whole variable domain, filled in from reference TRBV7-9 and TRBJ2-2, reads DTGVSQNPRHKITKRGQNVTFRCDPISEHNRLYWYRQTLGQGPEFLTYFQNEAQLEKSRLLSDRFSAERPKGSFSTLEIQRTEQGDSAMYLCASSLSGITGELFFGEGSRLTVL.

This clonotype was seen many times. The CDR3 region is CSARGGRGSANYGYTF. CDR3 sequence (DNA): TGCAGTGCTAGAGGGGGTAGGGGATCAGCTAACTATGGCTACACCTTC. V usage is TRBV20-1 and J usage is TRBJ1-2, with a possible D match to TRBD1 (5 bases). V lost 1 base to trimming and J lost 0 bases, with 15 bases between them. CDR1 is DFQATT, CDR2 SNEGSKA, per germline (reference sequence). The CDR3 is 16 amino acids.

This clonotype was seen only a few times. The rearrangement links TRBV20-1 to TRBJ2-1; TRBD2 matches at 9 bases. V gave up 5 bases and J gave up 4 bases; unmatched junction bases: 6. CDR3 size: 14 residues. Germline V gene data show CDR1 as DFQATT and CDR2 as SNEGSKA (reference sequence). For the CDR3, the DNA is TGCAGTGCTCTGACTAGCGGACCTTACAATGAGCAGTTCTTC. As protein: CSALTSGPYNEQFF.

The chain combines TRBV7-9 with TRBJ2-1, with 10 bases matching TRBD2. Trimming took 5 bases from V and 2 from J; bases not matched to a gene: 12. This CDR3 contains 18 residues. In germline, CDR1 is SEHNR, CDR2 FQNEAQ (reference sequence). Written as DNA, the CDR3 is TGTGCCAGCAGCCAAGGGACTAGCGAGAAATGGGCCTACAATGAGCAGTTCTTC. Its translation is CASSQGTSEKWAYNEQFF.

This clonotype was detected a few times. CDR3 coding DNA: TGTGCCAGCAGTTACTCCGGCAGCACCTACGAGCAGTACTTC. Translating gives CASSYSGSTYEQYF. This chain joins TRBV6-6 and TRBJ2-7; no firm D call. The germline V gene encodes CDR1 MNHNY and CDR2 SVGAGI (reference sequence). CDR3 size: 14 residues. Trimming took off 0 bases at V and 2 bases at J, with 8 bases between the two ends.

This clonotype was observed many times. The rearrangement uses TRBV28 and TRBJ2-7; 11 bases are a match to TRBD2. The J segment lost 3 bases and the V segment lost 7 bases, leaving 5 bases of the junction unmatched. Per germline, CDR1 MDHEN and CDR2 SYDVKM. The CDR3 length is 14 residues. The CDR3 DNA is TGTGCCAGCAACCCACTAGCGGGAGTCTACGAGCAGTACTTC. Amino acid sequence: CASNPLAGVYEQYF.

V usage is TRBV25-1 and J usage is TRBJ1-4; 9 nucleotides align to TRBD1. CDR3 length: 15 residues. Germline V CDR1 and CDR2: MGHDK, SYGVNS. V lost 4 bases, J lost 5 bases, and 5 bases stayed unmatched. The CDR3: CASSASDRGNEKLFF. CDR3 sequence (DNA): TGTGCCAGCAGTGCCTCGGACAGGGGAAATGAAAAACTGTTTTTT. Looking up the rest from reference TRBV25-1 and TRBJ1-4 gives the full variable domain: EADIYQTPRYLVIGTGKKITLECSQTMGHDKMYWYQQDPGMELHLIHYSYGVNSTEKGDLSSESTVSRIRTEHFPLTLESARPSHTSQYLCASSASDRGNEKLFFGSGTQLSVL.

V usage is TRBV7-2 and J usage is TRBJ2-1; D is undetermined. Trimming cost V 1 base and J 9 bases, with 10 bases left between them. This CDR3 spans 13 amino acids. The germline V gene has CDR1 SGHTA and CDR2 FQGNSA. CDR3 in amino acids: CASSLGPTTEQFF. The CDR3 nucleotides read TGTGCCAGCAGCTTAGGGCCCACCACTGAGCAGTTCTTC.

The chain uses TRBV5-1 and TRBJ2-2; D uncertain. CDR1 is SGHRS and CDR2 is YFSETQ in the germline V gene. Trimming took 5 bases from V and 2 from J, leaving 10 bases between them. This CDR3 has 14 residues. CDR3 in amino acids: CASSAGSNTGELFF. As DNA, the CDR3 is TGCGCCAGCAGTGCCGGGTCAAACACCGGGGAGCTGTTTTTT. The variable domain in full, completed from reference TRBV5-1 and TRBJ2-2, reads KAGVTQTPRYLIKTRGQQVTLSCSPISGHRSVSWYQQTPGQGLQFLFEYFSETQRNKGNFPGRFSGRQFSNSRSEMNVSTLELGDSALYLCASSAGSNTGELFFGEGSRLTVL.

The CDR3 region is CATGTNEKLFF. In nucleotides, the CDR3 is TGTGCCACCGGCACTAATGAAAAACTGTTTTTT. The J gene is TRBJ1-4, the V gene TRBV7-9; no clear D gene. Germline values: CDR1 SEHNR, CDR2 FQNEAQ (reference sequence). Trimming shortened V by 10 bases and J by 2 bases, and 5 bases separated the two germline ends. This CDR3 region has 11 residues.

This chain connects TRBV12-3 or TRBV12-4 to TRBJ1-5; 7 positions agree with TRBD1. This CDR3 is 14 amino acids long. The V segment lost 4 bases and the J segment 5 bases; nucleotides outside the gene matches: 5. The CDR3 DNA reads as TGTGCCAGCAGTTCGACAGGGTTTGATCAGCCCCAGCATTTT. It translates to CASSSTGFDQPQHF.

In regard to this clonotype: A much larger clone lies a single base off, so this may be a read error. This chain links TRBV20-1 with TRBJ1-2; D is unclear. CDR3 size: 15 residues. CDR1 is DFQATT and CDR2 is SNEGSKA in the germline V gene (reference sequence). Trimming shortened V by 5 bases and J by 6 bases, and 22 bases separated the two germline ends. Here the CDR3 DNA reads TGCAGTGCTGGACTGCCCGCCGCCCCAGAGAATGGCTACACCTTC. It specifies CSAGLPAAPENGYTF.

This clonotype was found a few times. This sequence joins TRBV12-3 or TRBV12-4 and TRBJ2-4; TRBD1 matches at 8 bases. The CDR3 loop spans 17 amino acids. V shed 5 bases, J shed 7 bases, and the junction held 16 bases outside the gene matches. The CDR3 coding sequence is TGTGCCAGCAGTCCCGGGACAGGTGGATCTTCCCGGAACATTCAGTACTTC. Translation gives CASSPGTGGSSRNIQYF.

V and J are TRBV15 and TRBJ2-5; no firm D call. V was pared by 8 bases and J by 1 base, with 14 bases between. The CDR3 runs 14 residues. Germline V gene data show CDR1 as LNHNV and CDR2 as YYDKDF (reference sequence). The chain's CDR3 is CATASFESQETQYF. CDR3 in DNA: TGTGCCACCGCTTCCTTCGAGTCCCAAGAGACCCAGTACTTC.

The J gene is TRBJ2-1, the V gene TRBV12-3 or TRBV12-4; D unresolved. V lost 2 bases to trimming and J lost 8 bases, with 7 bases between them. The CDR3 runs 12 residues. CDR3 sequence (DNA): TGTGCCAGCAGTTTAATCGGTCATGAGCAGTTCTTC. It encodes CASSLIGHEQFF.

This clonotype was recorded at least ten times. J is TRBJ2-7 and V is TRBV29-1, with D tentatively TRBD1 (6 bases). Germline assignment: CDR1 SQVTM and CDR2 ANQGSEA. The CDR3 runs to 13 residues. The germline V and J ends were trimmed by 0 bases and 4 bases, with 10 bases remaining between them. The CDR3 bases are TGCAGCGTTGAAGATCCCCAGGGGTACGAGCAGTACTTC. Its protein product is CSVEDPQGYEQYF.

The CDR3 region is CASSLWVAGGTPYEQYF. The CDR3 DNA reads TGTGCCAGCAGCTTATGGGTTGCGGGAGGAACCCCCTACGAGCAGTACTTC. The V and J genes are TRBV7-2 and TRBJ2-5; 8 positions agree with TRBD2. The assigned J gene may be wrong: the sequence end matches TRBJ2-7 better. Germline assignment: CDR1 SGHTA and CDR2 FQGNSA. CDR3 length: 17 residues.

Ten or more counts support this clonotype. CDR3: CATSLDRVGEQFF. The CDR3 DNA reads as TGTGCCACCAGCCTGGACAGGGTTGGTGAGCAGTTCTTC. V usage is TRBV24-1 and J usage is TRBJ2-1; 8 nucleotides line up with TRBD1. The V and J ends lost 7 bases and 9 bases, in that order; junction bases with no gene match: 7. Germline V lookup: CDR1 KGHDR, CDR2 SFDVKD. This CDR3 comprises 13 residues.

In this sample, this clonotype turned up a few times. The genes are TRBV2 and TRBJ2-5; a possible D gene is TRBD2 (6 bases). Trimming left V 5 bases short and J 11 bases short, with 18 bases between. Germline lookup yields CDR1 SNHLY and CDR2 FYNNEI. This CDR3 spans 13 amino acids. CDR3 protein: CASSNRDWIEQYF. The CDR3 DNA reads as TGTGCCAGCAGTAACCGGGACTGGATAGAGCAGTACTTC.

This clonotype was seen many times. The rearrangement links TRBV7-2 to TRBJ2-7; weak D call: TRBD2 (7 bases). Germline V CDR1 and CDR2: SGHTA, FQGNSA. Trimming shortened V by 8 bases and J by 6 bases, and 20 bases separated the two germline ends. The length of the CDR3 is 14 residues. The CDR3 spells CASSLGGVNSEQYF. In DNA form, the CDR3 reads TGTGCCAGCTCACTAGGGGGGGTCAATTCCGAGCAGTACTTC.

The CDR3 DNA follows: TGTGCCAGCAGCGTAGACAGGGCAACGCCCCAGCATTTT. This translates into CASSVDRATPQHF. The J gene is TRBJ1-5, the V gene TRBV25-1; 7 nucleotides match TRBD1. Germline CDR1 reads MGHDK; CDR2 reads SYGVNS. The CDR3 length is 13 residues. The J segment lost 9 bases and the V segment lost 6 bases, leaving 8 bases of the junction unmatched.

This clonotype was seen repeatedly, ten times or more. A much larger clone differs by one base, so this may be a read error. The chain joins TRBV20-1 to TRBJ2-5; D remains ambiguous. Germline CDR1 DFQATT, CDR2 SNEGSKA (reference sequence). V lost 0 bases, J lost 11 bases, and 22 bases lay in between. This CDR3 is built from 15 residues. The CDR3 reads CSARDLISSNNEQYF. CDR3 sequence (DNA): TGCAGTGCTAGAGATCTTATTAGTAGTAACAATGAGCAGTACTTC.

With respect to this clonotype: A clone one base away is much larger, so this may be a read error. The chain joins TRBV7-3 to TRBJ2-3; D is ambiguous. V gave up 5 bases and J gave up 9 bases, with 18 bases separating them. The CDR3 totals 14 residues. Germline CDR1 and CDR2: SGHTA and FQGTGA. DNA for the CDR3: TGTGCCAGCAGCGTTGACGGGTCCCTAGAAACGCAGTATTTT. This encodes CASSVDGSLETQYF.

The CDR3 loop is CATSRALAGDNEQFF. The CDR3, as DNA: TGTGCCACCAGCAGAGCACTAGCGGGAGACAATGAGCAGTTCTTC. This chain uses TRBV15 with TRBJ2-1; TRBD2 agrees at 11 bases. Germline trimming cut 1 base from V and 5 bases from J; bases unmatched to any gene: 1. CDR1 and CDR2 (germline): LNHNV, YYDKDF (reference sequence). There are 15 residues in the CDR3. Together with reference TRBV15 and TRBJ2-1, the CDR3 gives the full variable domain: DAMVIQNPRYQVTQFGKPVTLSCSQTLNHNVMYWYQQKSSQAPKLLFHYYDKDFNNEADTPDNFQSRRPNTSFCFLDIRSPGLGDTAMYLCATSRALAGDNEQFFGPGTRLTVL.

The sample holds one count of this clonotype. The chain combines TRBV2 with TRBJ1-4; no reliable D call. Germline V gives CDR1 SNHLY, CDR2 FYNNEI. This CDR3 has 12 amino acids. V was clipped by 4 bases and J by 10 bases, with 10 bases between them. The CDR3 bases are TGTGCCAGCAGTGGTGACGAAAGAAAACTGTTTTTT. It specifies CASSGDERKLFF.

This chain links TRBV20-1 with TRBJ1-1, with D possibly TRBD1 on 5 matching bases. The CDR3 totals 15 residues. Trimming took 1 base from V and 2 from J, leaving 14 bases between them. Germline V lookup: CDR1 DFQATT, CDR2 SNEGSKA (reference sequence). This chain's CDR3 is CSARVMTAANTEAFF. CDR3 sequence (DNA): TGCAGTGCTAGAGTTATGACAGCGGCAAACACTGAAGCTTTCTTT.

Here the CDR3 DNA reads TGCAGTGCTAGAGACCCCCGAACTAGCGGGGAAACCTACGAGCAGTACTTC. Encoded protein: CSARDPRTSGETYEQYF. V and J are TRBV20-1 and TRBJ2-7; 10 bases align to TRBD2. There are 17 residues in the CDR3. Looked up from germline, CDR1 is DFQATT and CDR2 is SNEGSKA (reference sequence). Trimming cost V 0 bases and J 2 bases; bases outside gene matches: 10.

This clonotype was seen many times. The V call is TRBV5-5, the J call TRBJ1-1; no clear D. From germline, CDR1 is SGHKS and CDR2 YYEKEE (reference sequence). Trimming stripped 4 bases from V and 3 bases from J, with 10 bases between. The CDR3 has 13 amino acids. CDR3 protein: CASSTGGYTEAFF. The CDR3 nucleotides read TGTGCCAGCAGCACTGGTGGTTACACTGAAGCTTTCTTT. Drawing the rest from reference TRBV5-5 and TRBJ1-1, the complete variable domain is DAGVTQSPTHLIKTRGQQVTLRCSPISGHKSVSWYQQVLGQGPQFIFQYYEKEERGRGNFPDRFSARQFPNYSSELNVNALLLGDSALYLCASSTGGYTEAFFGQGTRLTVV.